This T cell receptor beta chain was retrieved from a study of shared clonotypes between healthy human individuals. Naive CD8 populations comprised CD45RO-negative cells positively selected for CCR7, excluding terminally differentiated effector memory CD45RA+ cells. The method was immunoSEQ multiplex PCR; TCRdb's version includes in-frame clones alone and lacks a portion of them. Counted here are under 2,000,000 clones, about 95% occurring once; the ten biggest clones make up 0.9% to 1.5%. Trimming pared 7 bases from V and 3 bases from J, leaving 16 bases between. Germline CDR1 LNHDA, CDR2 SQIVND (reference sequence). The CDR3 totals 14 residues.

Material: naive CD8+ T cells sorted from blood. V and J are TRBV19 and TRBJ2-7, with D tentatively TRBD2 (6 bases). The source is a man between 18 and 35 years old in good health. The CDR3 protein is CASMGRGGIYEQYF. The CDR3 DNA sequence: TGTGCCAGTATGGGTAGGGGAGGAATCTACGAGCAGTACTTC.